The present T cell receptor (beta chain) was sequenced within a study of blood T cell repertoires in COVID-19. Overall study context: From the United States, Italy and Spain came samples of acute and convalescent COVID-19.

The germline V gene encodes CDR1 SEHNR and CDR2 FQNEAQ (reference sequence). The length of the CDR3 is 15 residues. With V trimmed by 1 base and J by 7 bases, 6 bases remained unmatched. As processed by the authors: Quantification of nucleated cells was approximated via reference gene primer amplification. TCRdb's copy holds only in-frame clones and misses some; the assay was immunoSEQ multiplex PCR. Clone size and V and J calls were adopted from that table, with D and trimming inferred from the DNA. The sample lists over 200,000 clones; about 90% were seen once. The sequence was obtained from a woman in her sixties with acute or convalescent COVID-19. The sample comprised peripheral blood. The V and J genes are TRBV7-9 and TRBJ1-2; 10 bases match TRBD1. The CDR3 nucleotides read TGTGCCAGCAGCTTAGGACCCAGGACAGGGGGTGGCTACACCTTC. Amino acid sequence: CASSLGPRTGGGYTF.